This TCR beta chain was identified in a study of cytomegalovirus exposure and HLA in healthy donors. Whole-study findings and limits: High specificity and sensitivity for cytomegalovirus status were reported for the classifier. Most TCRs appeared rarely, but some public TCRs recurred in many donors. Using a false discovery rate of 0.05, a later analysis showed that 16,951 TCR beta sequences were associated with HLA alleles. In a later analysis, compared with equally common non-associated chains, HLA-associated beta chains were more expanded.

PCR amplification relied on 60 Vbeta primers (plus 13 Jbeta primers). The assay was immunoSEQ multiplex PCR, and TCRdb's table has in-frame clones only and misses some. The sample lists 100,000 to 130,000 clones, more than 65% occurring once. As to this clone: The antigen remains unidentified.

Sequences were obtained from PBMCs. This clonotype was obtained from a male donor in good health and CMV-seronegative.

The CDR3 spells CASSHEFTGGPYEQYF. The CDR3 nucleotides read TGTGCCAGCAGCCACGAATTCACGGGAGGACCCTACGAGCAGTACTTC. V gene TRBV4-2 combines with J gene TRBJ2-7; 7 bases align to TRBD2. The CDR3 runs to 16 residues. The germline V gene has CDR1 LGHNA and CDR2 YNFKEQ. V was pared by 3 bases and J by 2 bases, with 10 bases of the junction left unmatched.